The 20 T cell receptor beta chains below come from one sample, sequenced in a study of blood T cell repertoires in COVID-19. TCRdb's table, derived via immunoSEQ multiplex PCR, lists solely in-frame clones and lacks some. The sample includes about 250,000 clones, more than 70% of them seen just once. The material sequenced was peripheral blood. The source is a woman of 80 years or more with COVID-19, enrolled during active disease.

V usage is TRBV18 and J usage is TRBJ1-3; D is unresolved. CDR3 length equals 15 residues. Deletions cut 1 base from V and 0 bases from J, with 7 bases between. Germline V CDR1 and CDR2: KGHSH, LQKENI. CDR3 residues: CASSPRENSGNTIYF. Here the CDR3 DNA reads TGTGCCAGCTCACCACGAGAGAACTCTGGAAACACCATATATTTT. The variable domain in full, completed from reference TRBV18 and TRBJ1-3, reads NAGVMQNPRHLVRRRGQEARLRCSPMKGHSHVYWYRQLPEEGLKFMVYLQKENIIDESGMPKERFSAEFPKEGPSILRIQQVVRGDSAAYFCASSPRENSGNTIYFGEGSWLTVV.

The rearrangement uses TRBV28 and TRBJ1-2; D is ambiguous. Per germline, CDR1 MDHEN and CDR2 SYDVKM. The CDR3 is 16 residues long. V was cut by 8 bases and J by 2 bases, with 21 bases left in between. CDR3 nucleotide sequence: TGTGCCAGCGGATCCCGACTAGTTGGGGAAAACTATGGCTACACCTTC. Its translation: CASGSRLVGENYGYTF.

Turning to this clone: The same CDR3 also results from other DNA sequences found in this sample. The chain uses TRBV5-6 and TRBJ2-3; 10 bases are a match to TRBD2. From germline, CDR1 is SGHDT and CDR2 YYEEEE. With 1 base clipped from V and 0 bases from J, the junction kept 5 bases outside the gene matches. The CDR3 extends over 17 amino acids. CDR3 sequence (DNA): TGTGCCAGCAGCTTGCCGGGACTAGCGAAAAGCACAGATACGCAGTATTTT. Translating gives CASSLPGLAKSTDTQYF.

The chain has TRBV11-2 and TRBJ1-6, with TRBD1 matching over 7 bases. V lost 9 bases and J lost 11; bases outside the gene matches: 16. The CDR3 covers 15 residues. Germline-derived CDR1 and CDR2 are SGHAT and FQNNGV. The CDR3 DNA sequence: TGTGCCAGTGAGACTGGGACAGTCATAAGGGCACCCCTCCACTTT. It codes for CASETGTVIRAPLHF.

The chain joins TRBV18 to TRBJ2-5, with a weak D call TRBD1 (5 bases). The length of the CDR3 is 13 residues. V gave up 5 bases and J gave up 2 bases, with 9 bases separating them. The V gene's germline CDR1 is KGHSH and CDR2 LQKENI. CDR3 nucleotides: TGTGCCAGCTCATCTCAGGGTCAAGAGACCCAGTACTTC. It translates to CASSSQGQETQYF. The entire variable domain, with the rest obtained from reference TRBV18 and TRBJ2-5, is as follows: NAGVMQNPRHLVRRRGQEARLRCSPMKGHSHVYWYRQLPEEGLKFMVYLQKENIIDESGMPKERFSAEFPKEGPSILRIQQVVRGDSAAYFCASSSQGQETQYFGPGTRLLVL.

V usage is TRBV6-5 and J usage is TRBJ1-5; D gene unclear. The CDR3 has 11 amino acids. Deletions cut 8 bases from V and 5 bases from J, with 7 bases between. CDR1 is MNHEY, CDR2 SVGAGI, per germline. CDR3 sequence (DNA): TGTGCCAGCGGAGTGGATCAGCCCCAGCATTTT. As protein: CASGVDQPQHF.

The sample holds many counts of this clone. This CDR3 reads CASTERADQPQHF. The CDR3 nucleotides are TGTGCCAGCACCGAGAGGGCCGATCAGCCCCAGCATTTT. This chain joins TRBV7-9 and TRBJ1-5; D gene ambiguous. CDR1 is SEHNR and CDR2 is FQNEAQ in the germline V gene (reference sequence). The CDR3 is 13 residues long. V lost 7 bases, J lost 5 bases, and 12 bases lay in between.

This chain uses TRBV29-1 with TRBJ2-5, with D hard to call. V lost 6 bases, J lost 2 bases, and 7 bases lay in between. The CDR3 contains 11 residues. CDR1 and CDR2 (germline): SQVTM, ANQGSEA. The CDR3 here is CSVRIQETQYF. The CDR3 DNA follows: TGCAGCGTGAGGATACAAGAGACCCAGTACTTC. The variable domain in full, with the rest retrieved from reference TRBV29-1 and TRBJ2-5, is SAVISQKPSRDICQRGTSLTIQCQVDSQVTMMFWYRQQPGQSLTLIATANQGSEATYESGFVIDKFPISRPNLTFSTLTVSNMSPEDSSIYLCSVRIQETQYFGPGTRLLVL.

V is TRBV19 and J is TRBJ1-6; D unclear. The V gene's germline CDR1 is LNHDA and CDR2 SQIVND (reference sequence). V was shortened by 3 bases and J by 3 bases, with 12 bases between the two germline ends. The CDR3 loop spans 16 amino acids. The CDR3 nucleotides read TGTGCCAGTAGTATTGGATCGGAGATCTATAATTCACCCCTCCACTTT. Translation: CASSIGSEIYNSPLHF. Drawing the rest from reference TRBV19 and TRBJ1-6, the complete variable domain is DGGITQSPKYLFRKEGQNVTLSCEQNLNHDAMYWYRQDPGQGLRLIYYSQIVNDFQKGDIAEGYSVSREKKESFPLTVTSAQKNPTAFYLCASSIGSEIYNSPLHFGNGTRLTVT.

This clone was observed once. The CDR3 region has the DNA TGCGCCAGCAGCCTCCAACGGGGGAACATTCAGTACTTC. Translation gives CASSLQRGNIQYF. The chain recombines TRBV4-3 with TRBJ2-4; a weak D match, TRBD2 (6 bases). The CDR3 runs to 13 residues. Germline assignment: CDR1 LGHNA and CDR2 YSLEER. Trimming removed 4 bases from V and 7 bases from J, with 11 bases in between.

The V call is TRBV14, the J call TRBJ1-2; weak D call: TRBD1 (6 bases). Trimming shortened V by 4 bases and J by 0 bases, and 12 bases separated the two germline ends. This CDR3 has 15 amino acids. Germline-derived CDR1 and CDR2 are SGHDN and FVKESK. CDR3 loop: CASSRGGRANYGYTF. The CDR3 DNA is TGTGCCAGCAGCCGGGGGGGCCGGGCTAACTATGGCTACACCTTC.

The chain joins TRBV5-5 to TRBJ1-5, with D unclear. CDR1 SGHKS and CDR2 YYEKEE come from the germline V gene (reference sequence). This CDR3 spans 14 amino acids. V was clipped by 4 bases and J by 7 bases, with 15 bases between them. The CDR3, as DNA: TGTGCCAGCAGCGTCGGGGTACGCGGCCAGCCCCAGCATTTT. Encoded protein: CASSVGVRGQPQHF.

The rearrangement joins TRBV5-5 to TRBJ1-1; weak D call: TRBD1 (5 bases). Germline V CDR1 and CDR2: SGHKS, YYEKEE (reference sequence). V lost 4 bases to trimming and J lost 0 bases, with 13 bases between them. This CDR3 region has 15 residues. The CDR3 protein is CASSPGGIMNTEAFF. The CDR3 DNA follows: TGTGCCAGCAGCCCGGGGGGGATAATGAACACTGAAGCTTTCTTT. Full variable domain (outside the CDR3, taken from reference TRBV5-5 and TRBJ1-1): DAGVTQSPTHLIKTRGQQVTLRCSPISGHKSVSWYQQVLGQGPQFIFQYYEKEERGRGNFPDRFSARQFPNYSSELNVNALLLGDSALYLCASSPGGIMNTEAFFGQGTRLTVV.

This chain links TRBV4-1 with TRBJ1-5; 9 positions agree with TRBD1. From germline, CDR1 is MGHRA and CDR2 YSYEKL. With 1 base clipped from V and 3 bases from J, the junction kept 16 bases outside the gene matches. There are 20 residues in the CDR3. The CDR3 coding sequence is TGCGCCAGCAGCCAAGGGGCCCCGGGACAGGGAAGGTTAGACAATCAGCCCCAGCATTTT. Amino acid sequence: CASSQGAPGQGRLDNQPQHF.

The CDR3 reads CASSQARQGNTEAFF. The CDR3, as DNA: TGTGCCAGCAGCCAAGCTCGACAGGGGAACACTGAAGCTTTCTTT. The chain employs TRBV4-2 and TRBJ1-1; 7 nucleotides align to TRBD1. The J segment lost 1 base and the V segment lost 1 base, leaving 3 bases of the junction unmatched. Germline CDR1 LGHNA, CDR2 YNFKEQ. This CDR3 has 15 residues.

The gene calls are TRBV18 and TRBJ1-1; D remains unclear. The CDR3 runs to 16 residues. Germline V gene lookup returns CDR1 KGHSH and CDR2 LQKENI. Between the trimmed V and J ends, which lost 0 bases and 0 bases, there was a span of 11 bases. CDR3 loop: CASSPPLAQMNTEAFF. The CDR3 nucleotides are TGTGCCAGCTCACCACCGTTGGCACAGATGAACACTGAAGCTTTCTTT.

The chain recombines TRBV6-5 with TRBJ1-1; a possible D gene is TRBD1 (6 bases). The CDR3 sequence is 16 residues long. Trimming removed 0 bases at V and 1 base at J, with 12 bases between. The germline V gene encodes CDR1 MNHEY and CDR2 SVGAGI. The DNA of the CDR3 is TGTGCCAGCAGTTACTCCTTAGGGACACAGAACACTGAAGCTTTCTTT. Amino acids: CASSYSLGTQNTEAFF.

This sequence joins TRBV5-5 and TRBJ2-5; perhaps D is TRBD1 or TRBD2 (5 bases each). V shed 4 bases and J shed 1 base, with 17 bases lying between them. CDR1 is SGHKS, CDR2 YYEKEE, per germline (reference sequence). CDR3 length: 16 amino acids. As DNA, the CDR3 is TGTGCCAGCAGCGTGGGGGTCGCTAGGAGCCAAGAGACCCAGTACTTC. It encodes CASSVGVARSQETQYF.

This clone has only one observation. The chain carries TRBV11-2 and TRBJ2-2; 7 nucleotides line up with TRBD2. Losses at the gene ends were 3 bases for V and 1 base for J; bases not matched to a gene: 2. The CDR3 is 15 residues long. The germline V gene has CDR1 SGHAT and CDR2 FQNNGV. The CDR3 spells CASSFGGVNTGELFF. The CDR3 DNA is TGTGCCAGCAGCTTTGGGGGGGTGAACACCGGGGAGCTGTTTTTT. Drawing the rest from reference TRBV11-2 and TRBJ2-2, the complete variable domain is EAGVAQSPRYKIIEKRQSVAFWCNPISGHATLYWYQQILGQGPKLLIQFQNNGVVDDSQLPKDRFSAERLKGVDSTLKIQPAKLEDSAVYLCASSFGGVNTGELFFGEGSRLTVL.

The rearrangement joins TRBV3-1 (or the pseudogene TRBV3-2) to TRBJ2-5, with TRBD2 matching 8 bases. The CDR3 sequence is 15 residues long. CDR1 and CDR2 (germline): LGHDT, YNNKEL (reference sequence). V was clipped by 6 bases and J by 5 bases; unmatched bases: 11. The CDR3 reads CASRAGAGGGETQYF. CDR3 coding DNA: TGTGCCAGCAGGGCCGGCGCGGGGGGCGGGGAGACCCAGTACTTC.